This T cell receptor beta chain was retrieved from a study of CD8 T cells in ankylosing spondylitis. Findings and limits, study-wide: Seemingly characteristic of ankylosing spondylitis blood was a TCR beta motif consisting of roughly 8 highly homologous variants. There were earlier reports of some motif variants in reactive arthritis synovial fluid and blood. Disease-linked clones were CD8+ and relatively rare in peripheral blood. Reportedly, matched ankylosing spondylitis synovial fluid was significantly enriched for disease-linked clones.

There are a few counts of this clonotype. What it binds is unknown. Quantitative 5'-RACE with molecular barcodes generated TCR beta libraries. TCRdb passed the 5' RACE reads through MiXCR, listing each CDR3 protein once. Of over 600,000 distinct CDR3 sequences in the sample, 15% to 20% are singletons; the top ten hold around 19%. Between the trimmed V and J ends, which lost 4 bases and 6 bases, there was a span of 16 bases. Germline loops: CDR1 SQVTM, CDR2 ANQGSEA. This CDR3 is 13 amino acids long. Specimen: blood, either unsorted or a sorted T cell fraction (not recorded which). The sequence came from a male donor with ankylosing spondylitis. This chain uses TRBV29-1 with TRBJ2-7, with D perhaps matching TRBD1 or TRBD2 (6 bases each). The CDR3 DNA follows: TGCAGCGTTGGTGATGCTCGGGGGCGCGAGCAGTACTTC. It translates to CSVGDARGREQYF.